The rows below give T cell receptor beta chains drawn from one sample of a study of human T cells and chemical hapten exposure. One entry per CDR3 protein results from TCRdb running MiXCR on the RACE reads. Of tens of thousands of distinct CDR3 sequences in the sample, 8% to 9.5% were seen once. Sequenced here: whole blood, sampled in connection with sensitization to the hapten diphenylcyclopropenone (DPC). These receptors were collected from a man in his thirties or forties with alopecia areata. Some clones in this sample may be carry-over from other donors' samples. CDR3s include the opening cysteine and the closing phenylalanine or tryptophan. The order of the fields is clone size, V gene, J gene, D gene, CDR3 DNA, CDR3 protein. The D gene is left open where the match is weak. Clone size is given for some rows only: seen once, a few or many times, or a class if the clone is expanded.

>NA|TRBV4-3|TRBJ1-5|NA
TGCGCCAGCAGCCAAGATACGGGGAGCAATCAGCCCCAGCATTTT
CASSQDTGSNQPQHF
>few|TRBV7-2|TRBJ1-5|TRBD1
TGTGCCAGCAGACCCGGACAGGGTTTCACTCAGCCCCAGCATTTT
CASRPGQGFTQPQHF
>many|TRBV6-1|TRBJ1-5|NA
TGTGCCAGCAAGTGGAGGGGCGAGGGGTATCAGCCCCAGCATTTT
CASKWRGEGYQPQHF
>many|TRBV25-1|TRBJ1-2|NA
TGTGCCAGCAGTGAATGGGAACAGAGCTATGGCTACACCTTC
CASSEWEQSYGYTF
>many|TRBV10-2|TRBJ2-1|NA
TGCGCCAGCAAGACAGACAATGAGCAGTTCTTC
CASKTDNEQFF
>many|TRBV6-2/TRBV6-3|TRBJ2-1|NA
TGTGCCAGCAGCACGCCTTCAGAGCAGTTCTTC
CASSTPSEQFF
>few|TRBV5-1|TRBJ2-5|NA
TGCGCCAGCAGCTACGATAGACTACAAGAGACCCAGTACTTC
CASSYDRLQETQYF
>NA|TRBV7-9|TRBJ2-6|NA
TGTGCCGGAGGTGGGGTCTTCTCTGGGGCCAACGTCCTGACTTTC
CAGGGVFSGANVLTF
>NA|TRBV10-2|TRBJ2-2|NA
TGCGCCAGCAGTGAGGTCGGGGCAGGGGTTCGGACCGGGGAGCTGTTTTTT
CASSEVGAGVRTGELFF
>NA|TRBV29-1|TRBJ2-5|NA
TGCAGCGTGGACATAGAGACCCAGTACTTC
CSVDIETQYF
>few|TRBV11-3|TRBJ2-1|TRBD2
TGTGCCAGCAGCTTAGGGGTGACTAGCGTCAATGAGCAGTTCTTC
CASSLGVTSVNEQFF
>NA|TRBV16|TRBJ2-7|TRBD1
TGTGCCAGCAGCCAATCGTCGACAGGGGACACCTACGAGCAGTACTTC
CASSQSSTGDTYEQYF
>NA|TRBV4-1|TRBJ2-5|NA
TGCGCCAGCAGCCAAGATCGGCGGGGTTTTGGGACCCAGTACTTC
CASSQDRRGFGTQYF
>few|TRBV7-9|TRBJ2-1|TRBD2
TGTGCCAGCAGCCCGGAGACTAGCTTCTCCAATGAGCAGTTCTTC
CASSPETSFSNEQFF
>many|TRBV11-3|TRBJ2-1|TRBD2
TGTGCCAGCAGCTTAGGGGTAGCGGGAGGCTATGAGCAGTTCTTC
CASSLGVAGGYEQFF
>many|TRBV20-1|TRBJ2-1|TRBD1
TGCAGTGCTATGGGACAGGGCCCTCACAATGAGCAGTTCTTC
CSAMGQGPHNEQFF
>many|TRBV29-1|TRBJ1-1|NA
TGCAGCGTACAGGGAACGAACACTGAAGCTTTCTTT
CSVQGTNTEAFF
>many|TRBV6-2/TRBV6-3|TRBJ2-2|NA
TGTGCCAGCAAACTATACACCGGGGAGCTGTTTTTT
CASKLYTGELFF
>NA|TRBV5-1|TRBJ2-3|TRBD2
TGCGCCAGCAGCCCGACTAGCGGGACGGGCGCAGATACGCAGTATTTT
CASSPTSGTGADTQYF
>NA|TRBV20-1|TRBJ2-3|TRBD2
TGCAGTGCTAGAGATCGCGGACTAGCGGGCACAGATACGCAGTATTTT
CSARDRGLAGTDTQYF
>many|TRBV29-1|TRBJ1-6|NA
TGCAGCGCGGCGGACAGTGATAATTCACCCCTCCACTTT
CSAADSDNSPLHF
>many|TRBV29-1|TRBJ1-1|TRBD1
TGCAGCTTAGCGGGACAGGGGGCATCTGAAGCTTTCTTT
CSLAGQGASEAFF